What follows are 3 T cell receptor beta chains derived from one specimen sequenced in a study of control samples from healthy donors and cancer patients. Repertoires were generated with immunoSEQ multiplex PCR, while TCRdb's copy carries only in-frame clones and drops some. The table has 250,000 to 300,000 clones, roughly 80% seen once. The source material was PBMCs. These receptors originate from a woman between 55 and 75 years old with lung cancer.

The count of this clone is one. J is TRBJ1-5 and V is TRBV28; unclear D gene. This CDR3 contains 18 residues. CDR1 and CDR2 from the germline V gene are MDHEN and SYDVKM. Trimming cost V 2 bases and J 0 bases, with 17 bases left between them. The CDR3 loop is CASSLPPTTFYSNQPQHF. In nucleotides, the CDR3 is TGTGCCAGCAGTTTACCCCCGACCACCTTCTATAGCAATCAGCCCCAGCATTTT.

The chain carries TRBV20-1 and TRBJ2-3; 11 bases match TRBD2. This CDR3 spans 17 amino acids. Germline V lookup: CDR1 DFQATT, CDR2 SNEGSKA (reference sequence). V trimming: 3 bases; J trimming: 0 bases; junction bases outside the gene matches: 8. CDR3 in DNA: TGCAGTGCTAGTAGACTAGCGGGAAGAGGGAGCACAGATACGCAGTATTTT. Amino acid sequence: CSASRLAGRGSTDTQYF.

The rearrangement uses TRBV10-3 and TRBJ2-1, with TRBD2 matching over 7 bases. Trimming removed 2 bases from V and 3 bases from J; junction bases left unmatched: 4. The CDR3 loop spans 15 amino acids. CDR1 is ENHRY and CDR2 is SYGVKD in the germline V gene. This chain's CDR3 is CAISERGEGYNEQFF. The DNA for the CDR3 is TGTGCCATCAGTGAGCGGGGGGAGGGCTACAATGAGCAGTTCTTC.